The 22 T cell receptor beta chains below were found in one sample sequenced in a study of shared clonotypes between healthy human individuals (dated by TCRdb to the early 2020s). Library generation was performed with the immunoSEQ multiplex PCR assay. Entries here come from immuneACCESS through TCRdb and include only in-frame sequences with V and J called. Some clones fail to appear in such tables; in the studies checked, an unresolved V gene covers under half of the shortfall, and the cause of the remainder is unknown. In this sample the table shows some 87,000 clones, roughly three quarters of which occur a single time. Approximately 55% of the sample rests with the top ten. The sample taken for sequencing was memory CD8+ T cells sorted from blood. What the cell subset or site label conveys for this sample: CD45RO+ cells pooled with CCR7-negative TemRA cells. The source is a man under 40 in good health.

V gene TRBV25-1 combines with J gene TRBJ2-5; 7 positions agree with TRBD1. The germline CDR1 and CDR2 sequences are MGHDK and SYGVNS. The CDR3 loop spans 14 amino acids. The V and J ends lost 2 bases and 3 bases, in that order; junction bases with no gene match: 3. The CDR3 DNA is TGTGCCAGCAGTGAAAGGGACAGAGAAGAGACCCAGTACTTC. Its protein is CASSERDREETQYF.

This clone was seen only a few times. The rearrangement links TRBV5-1 to TRBJ1-1, with TRBD1 matching over 10 bases. This CDR3 comprises 14 residues. The junction had 5 bases not matched to a gene; V was cut back by 7 bases and J by 2 bases. Per the germline V gene, CDR1 is SGHRS and CDR2 is YFSETQ. CDR3 loop: CASRDRGPNTEAFF. CDR3 in DNA: TGCGCCAGCCGGGACAGGGGACCCAACACTGAAGCTTTCTTT.

This chain links TRBV10-3 with TRBJ2-5; tentatively, D is TRBD1 (7 bases). V was shortened by 3 bases and J by 1 base, with 18 bases between the two germline ends. Germline loops: CDR1 ENHRY, CDR2 SYGVKD. The CDR3 totals 17 residues. The CDR3: CAISDPGGGGVQETQYF. The CDR3 nucleotides read TGTGCCATCAGTGACCCAGGGGGAGGAGGGGTCCAAGAGACCCAGTACTTC.

DNA of the CDR3: TGTGCGAGCTGGTCTCTACAGGGGGCTGAAGCTTTCTTT. This sequence encodes CASWSLQGAEAFF. This chain uses TRBV28 with TRBJ1-1, with TRBD1 matching 8 bases. In germline, CDR1 is MDHEN, CDR2 SYDVKM. The CDR3 is 13 amino acids.

This clone has a count of ten or more. As DNA, the CDR3 is TGTGCCAGCAGCCTACGTAGCGGGAAAGCAGATACGCAGTATTTT. Translated, it gives CASSLRSGKADTQYF. V usage is TRBV11-2 and J usage is TRBJ2-3; 8 nucleotides line up with TRBD2. The V and J ends lost 5 bases and 4 bases, in that order; junction bases with no gene match: 8. The CDR3 spans 15 residues. Germline V lookup: CDR1 SGHAT, CDR2 FQNNGV. Based on the CDR3 plus reference TRBV11-2 and TRBJ2-3, the full variable domain is EAGVAQSPRYKIIEKRQSVAFWCNPISGHATLYWYQQILGQGPKLLIQFQNNGVVDDSQLPKDRFSAERLKGVDSTLKIQPAKLEDSAVYLCASSLRSGKADTQYFGPGTRLTVL.

A word on this clone: Within the sample, other DNA sequences also encode this same CDR3. The genes are TRBV7-2 and TRBJ2-3, with D possibly being TRBD1 (6 bases). This CDR3 has 14 amino acids. Trimming shortened V by 3 bases and J by 3 bases, and 10 bases separated the two germline ends. CDR1 and CDR2 from the germline V gene are SGHTA and FQGNSA. The CDR3: CASSFGQGTDTQYF. The CDR3 DNA is TGTGCCAGCAGCTTTGGGCAGGGGACAGATACGCAGTATTTT.

J is TRBJ2-2 and V is TRBV7-8; 9 positions agree with TRBD2. V was clipped by 11 bases and J by 1 base; unmatched bases: 14. Germline V CDR1 and CDR2: SGHVS, FQNEAQ. The CDR3 is 17 amino acids. The CDR3 DNA reads as TGTGCCTCGGGCGGTTCTAGCGGGACTAGGAACACCGGGGAGCTGTTTTTT. Translated: CASGGSSGTRNTGELFF.

This clone was observed many times. Other DNA sequences of this sample code for an identical CDR3. Here the CDR3 reads CASSDGAGANVLTF. DNA of the CDR3: TGTGCCAGCAGTGACGGCGCTGGGGCCAACGTCCTGACTTTC. The J gene is TRBJ2-6, the V gene TRBV6-4; no clear D gene. V lost 2 bases and J lost 2, with 4 bases in between. The CDR3 sequence is 14 residues long. The germline gives CDR1 MRHNA, CDR2 SNTAGT.

The chain links TRBV10-1 to TRBJ2-1; TRBD2 aligns across 11 bases. Germline trimming cut 4 bases from V and 6 bases from J; bases unmatched to any gene: 5. Germline lookup yields CDR1 WNHNN and CDR2 SYGVQD (reference sequence). The CDR3 is made up of 15 amino acids. CDR3 bases: TGCGCCAGCAGTGCACCACTAGCGGGAGTCAATGAGCAGTTCTTC. Its protein product is CASSAPLAGVNEQFF.

The gene calls are TRBV25-1 and TRBJ2-7, with D perhaps matching TRBD2 (5 bases). The germline CDR1 and CDR2 sequences are MGHDK and SYGVNS. V was cut by 4 bases and J by 3 bases, with 22 bases left in between. This CDR3 spans 17 amino acids. As DNA, the CDR3 is TGTGCCAGCAGTGGTGCAGGAAATTCAGCGGTTAACTACGAGCAGTACTTC. Translation: CASSGAGNSAVNYEQYF.

The J gene is TRBJ1-1, the V gene TRBV10-3, with a possible D match to TRBD1 (5 bases). Trimming removed 2 bases from V and 5 bases from J, with 12 bases in between. This CDR3 spans 14 amino acids. Germline V gene lookup returns CDR1 ENHRY and CDR2 SYGVKD. CDR3 protein: CAISEGGVRTEAFF. Written as DNA, the CDR3 is TGTGCCATCAGTGAGGGGGGGGTTAGGACTGAAGCTTTCTTT.

This CDR3 reads CAAGGSMADTQYF. Here the CDR3 DNA reads TGTGCCGCGGGCGGGAGTATGGCAGATACGCAGTATTTT. This chain uses TRBV7-8 with TRBJ2-3; TRBD2 matches 7 bases. The CDR3 consists of 13 residues. Germline lookup yields CDR1 SGHVS and CDR2 FQNEAQ. Trimming at V came to 11 bases and at J to 4 bases, leaving 9 bases not matched to a gene.

The rearrangement uses TRBV27 and TRBJ2-1, with a possible D match to TRBD2 (6 bases). Germline CDR1 MNHEY, CDR2 SMNVEV (reference sequence). CDR3 length: 12 amino acids. The germline V and J ends were trimmed by 3 bases and 10 bases, with 10 bases remaining between them. The CDR3 coding sequence is TGTGCCAGCAGTTTTGCGGGACGGGAGCAGTTCTTC. Its translation: CASSFAGREQFF.

The rearrangement joins TRBV21-1 to TRBJ2-5; the table's D call, TRBD1, has no DNA check behind it. TRBV21-1 is an annotated pseudogene. The CDR3 totals 14 residues. As DNA, the CDR3 is TGTGCCAGCAGCACGACAGGGGGCGGGGAGACCCAGTACTTC. Protein: CASSTTGGGETQYF.

This clone was seen a handful of times. This sequence joins TRBV5-1 and TRBJ2-7; D is unclear. This CDR3 is 15 amino acids long. V was trimmed by 2 bases and J by 0 bases, leaving 12 bases between them. CDR1 is SGHRS and CDR2 is YFSETQ in the germline V gene. DNA of the CDR3: TGCGCCAGCAGCTTTTCTACACAGCCCTCCTACGAGCAGTACTTC. This gives the protein CASSFSTQPSYEQYF.

A note on this clone: A much larger clone lies a single base off, so this may be a read error. The chain recombines TRBV5-6 with TRBJ2-3; D is undetermined. The CDR3 covers 11 residues. The V end was cut by 2 bases, the J end by 3 bases, with 1 base between. In germline, CDR1 is SGHDT, CDR2 YYEEEE. Here the CDR3 reads CASSFTDTQYF. In nucleotides, the CDR3 is TGTGCCAGCAGCTTTACAGATACGCAGTATTTT.

The chain carries TRBV28 and TRBJ2-5; 16 nucleotides line up with TRBD2. Germline CDR1 MDHEN, CDR2 SYDVKM. Trimming at V came to 3 bases and at J to 2 bases, leaving 6 bases not matched to a gene. The CDR3 is 18 residues long. This CDR3 reads CASSFGPGLAGGQETQYF. The DNA for the CDR3 is TGTGCCAGCAGTTTCGGGCCGGGACTAGCGGGAGGGCAAGAGACCCAGTACTTC.

This clone was seen once. This chain links TRBV27 with TRBJ2-7, with TRBD2 as a possible D gene (6 bases). The CDR3 has 13 amino acids. V was clipped by 5 bases and J by 4 bases, with 12 bases between them. Germline V gene data show CDR1 as MNHEY and CDR2 as SMNVEV (reference sequence). The CDR3 is CASSPGLKYEQYF. The CDR3 region has the DNA TGTGCCAGCAGTCCAGGACTAAAATACGAGCAGTACTTC.

The V and J genes are TRBV10-3 and TRBJ2-1; D perhaps matches TRBD2 (6 bases). V dropped 6 bases and J dropped 6 bases, with 18 bases sitting between them. Germline CDR1 is ENHRY and CDR2 is SYGVKD. This CDR3 is 15 amino acids long. The CDR3 bases are TGTGCCATCAGCGAGGGGCCCCGAGCGGGCAATGAGCAGTTCTTC. This sequence encodes CAISEGPRAGNEQFF.

The chain joins TRBV7-3 to TRBJ2-7; D is perhaps TRBD1 or TRBD2 (5 bases each). Trimming removed 5 bases from V and 2 bases from J, with 16 bases in between. CDR3 length: 15 residues. Germline lookup yields CDR1 SGHTA and CDR2 FQGTGA. The chain's CDR3 is CASSPDPGPAYEQYF. The CDR3, as DNA: TGTGCCAGCAGCCCGGACCCGGGACCGGCCTACGAGCAGTACTTC. The whole variable domain, filled in from reference TRBV7-3 and TRBJ2-7, reads GAGVSQTPSNKVTEKGKYVELRCDPISGHTALYWYRQSLGQGPEFLIYFQGTGAADDSGLPNDRFFAVRPEGSVSTLKIQRTERGDSAVYLCASSPDPGPAYEQYFGPGTRLTVT.

The chain uses TRBV5-6 and TRBJ1-3; weak D call: TRBD1 (6 bases). The CDR3 consists of 14 residues. V was trimmed by 2 bases and J by 5 bases, leaving 11 bases between them. Germline-derived CDR1 and CDR2 are SGHDT and YYEEEE. The CDR3 region is CASSFGGVRNTIYF. The CDR3 DNA is TGTGCCAGCAGCTTCGGGGGCGTGAGAAACACCATATATTTT.

The chain recombines TRBV2 with TRBJ2-3; 8 nucleotides agree with TRBD2. This CDR3 contains 19 residues. Germline CDR1 is SNHLY and CDR2 is FYNNEI. After removal of 4 bases from V and 1 base from J, the junction contained 16 bases not matched to a gene. The CDR3 DNA follows: TGTGCCAGCAGTGGAGTCGGGCTAGCGGGTGGGTTCGGCACAGATACGCAGTATTTT. Protein sequence: CASSGVGLAGGFGTDTQYF.